This T cell receptor beta chain appears in the sequencing data of a study of T cell responses to AZD1222 COVID-19 vaccine. Trimming removed 8 bases at V and 2 bases at J, with 10 bases between. The CDR3 has 13 amino acids. Germline V lookup: CDR1 MDHEN, CDR2 SYDVKM. Here immunoSEQ multiplex PCR was the method, and the copy in TCRdb shows in-frame clones only, minus some. Of tens of thousands of clones listed, about 82% were seen once; the top ten hold 2.9%. Sequencing used peripheral blood, obtained on day 0 of AZD1222 vaccination. The chain uses TRBV28 and TRBJ1-5; no definite D call. This clonotype was obtained from an adult in good health. The CDR3 DNA sequence: TGTGCCAGCGTCAGTGGGGGCAATCAGCCCCAGCATTTT. Its translation: CASVSGGNQPQHF.